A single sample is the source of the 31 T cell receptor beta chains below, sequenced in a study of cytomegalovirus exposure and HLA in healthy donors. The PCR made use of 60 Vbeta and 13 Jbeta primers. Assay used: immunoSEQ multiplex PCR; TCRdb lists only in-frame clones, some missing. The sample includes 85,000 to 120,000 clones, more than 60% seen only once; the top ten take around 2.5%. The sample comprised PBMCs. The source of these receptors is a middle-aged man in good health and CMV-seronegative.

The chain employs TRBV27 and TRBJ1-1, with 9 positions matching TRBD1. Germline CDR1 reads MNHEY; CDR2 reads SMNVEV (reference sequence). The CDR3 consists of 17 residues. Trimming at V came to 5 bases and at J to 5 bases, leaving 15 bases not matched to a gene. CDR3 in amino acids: CASSLGLPGQGGTEAFF. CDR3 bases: TGTGCCAGCAGTCTGGGATTGCCGGGACAGGGTGGTACTGAAGCTTTCTTT.

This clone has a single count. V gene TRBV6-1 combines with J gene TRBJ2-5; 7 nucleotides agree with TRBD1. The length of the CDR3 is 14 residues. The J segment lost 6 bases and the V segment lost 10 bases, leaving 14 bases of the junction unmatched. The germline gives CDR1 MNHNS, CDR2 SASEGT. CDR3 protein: CATGDSGSKKTQYF. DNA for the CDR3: TGTGCCACTGGGGACAGCGGTTCGAAGAAGACCCAGTACTTC.

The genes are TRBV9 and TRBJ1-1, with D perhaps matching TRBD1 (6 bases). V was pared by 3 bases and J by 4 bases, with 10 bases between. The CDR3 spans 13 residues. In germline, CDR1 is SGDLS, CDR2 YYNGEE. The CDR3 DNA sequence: TGTGCCAGCAGCGCAGGGGTTGGCACTGAAGCTTTCTTT. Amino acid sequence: CASSAGVGTEAFF.

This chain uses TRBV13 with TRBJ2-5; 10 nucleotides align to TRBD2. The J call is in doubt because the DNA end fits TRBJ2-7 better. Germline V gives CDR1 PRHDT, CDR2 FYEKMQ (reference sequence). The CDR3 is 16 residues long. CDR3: CASSLGSGLAAYEQYF. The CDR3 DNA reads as TGTGCCAGCAGCTTAGGCTCCGGACTAGCGGCCTACGAGCAGTACTTC.

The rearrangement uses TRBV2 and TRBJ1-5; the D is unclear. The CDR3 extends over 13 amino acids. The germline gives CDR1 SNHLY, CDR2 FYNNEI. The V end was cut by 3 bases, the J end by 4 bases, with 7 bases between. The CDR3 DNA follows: TGTGCCAGCAGTGAGGGCCGAAATCAGCCCCAGCATTTT. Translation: CASSEGRNQPQHF.

The CDR3 region is CASSVDGLYGYTF. CDR3 DNA sequence: TGTGCCAGCAGCGTAGACGGACTCTATGGCTACACCTTC. The chain joins TRBV9 to TRBJ1-2; D unresolved. The V end lost 0 bases, the J end lost 4 bases, and 7 bases lay between the germline ends. The CDR3 loop spans 13 amino acids. Germline V CDR1 and CDR2: SGDLS, YYNGEE.

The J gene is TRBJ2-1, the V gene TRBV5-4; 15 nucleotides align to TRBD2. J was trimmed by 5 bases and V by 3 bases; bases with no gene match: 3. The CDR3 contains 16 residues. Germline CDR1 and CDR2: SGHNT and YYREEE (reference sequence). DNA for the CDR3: TGTGCCAGCAGCTGGGGACTAGCGGGGGGAGACAATGAGCAGTTCTTC. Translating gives CASSWGLAGGDNEQFF.

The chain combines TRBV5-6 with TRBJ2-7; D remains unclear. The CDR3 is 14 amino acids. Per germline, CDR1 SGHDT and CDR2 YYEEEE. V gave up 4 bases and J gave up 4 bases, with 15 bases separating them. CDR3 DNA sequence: TGTGCCAGCAGCGGATTCCGGGTCTCATACGAGCAGTACTTC. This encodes CASSGFRVSYEQYF.

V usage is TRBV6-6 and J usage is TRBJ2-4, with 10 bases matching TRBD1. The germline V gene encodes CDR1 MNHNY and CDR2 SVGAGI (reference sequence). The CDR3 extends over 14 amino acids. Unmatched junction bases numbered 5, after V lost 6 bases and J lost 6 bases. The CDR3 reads CASRSGTGANIQYF. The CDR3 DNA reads TGTGCCAGCAGATCCGGGACAGGGGCAAACATTCAGTACTTC.

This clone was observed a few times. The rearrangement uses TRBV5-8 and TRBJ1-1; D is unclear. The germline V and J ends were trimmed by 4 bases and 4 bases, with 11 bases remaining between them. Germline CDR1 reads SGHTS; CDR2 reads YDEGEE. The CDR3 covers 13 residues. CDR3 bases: TGTGCCAGCAGCGCGGGTGTTTTCACTGAAGCTTTCTTT. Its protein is CASSAGVFTEAFF.

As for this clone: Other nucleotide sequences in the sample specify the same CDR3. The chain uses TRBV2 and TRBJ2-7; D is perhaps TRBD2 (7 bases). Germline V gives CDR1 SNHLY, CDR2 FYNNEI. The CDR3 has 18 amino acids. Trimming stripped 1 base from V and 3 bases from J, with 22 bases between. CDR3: CASSEGLPGGLGIYEQYF. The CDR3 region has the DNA TGTGCCAGCAGTGAAGGCCTCCCGGGGGGCCTCGGTATCTACGAGCAGTACTTC.

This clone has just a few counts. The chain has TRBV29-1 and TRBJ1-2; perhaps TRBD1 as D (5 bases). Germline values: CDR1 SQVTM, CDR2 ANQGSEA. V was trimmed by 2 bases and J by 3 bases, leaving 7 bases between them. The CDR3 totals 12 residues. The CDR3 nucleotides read TGCAGCGTTGAAACAGGTTACTATGGCTACACCTTC. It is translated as CSVETGYYGYTF. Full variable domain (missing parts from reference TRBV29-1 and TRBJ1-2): SAVISQKPSRDICQRGTSLTIQCQVDSQVTMMFWYRQQPGQSLTLIATANQGSEATYESGFVIDKFPISRPNLTFSTLTVSNMSPEDSSIYLCSVETGYYGYTFGSGTRLTVV.

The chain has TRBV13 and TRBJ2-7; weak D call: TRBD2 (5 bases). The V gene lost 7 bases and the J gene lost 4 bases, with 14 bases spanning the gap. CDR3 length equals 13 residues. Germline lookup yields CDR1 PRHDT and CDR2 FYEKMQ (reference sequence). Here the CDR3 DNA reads TGTGCCAGCACCCCCGCCCGGGGATACGAGCAGTACTTC. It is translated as CASTPARGYEQYF.

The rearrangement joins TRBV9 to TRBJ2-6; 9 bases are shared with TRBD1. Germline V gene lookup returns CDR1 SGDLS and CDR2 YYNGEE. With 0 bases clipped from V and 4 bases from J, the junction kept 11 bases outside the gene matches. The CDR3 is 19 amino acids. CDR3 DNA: TGTGCCAGCAGCGTAGACGTCGGGACAGGGCAATCCGGGGCCAACGTCCTGACTTTC. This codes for CASSVDVGTGQSGANVLTF.

The CDR3 nucleotides are TGTGCCACCAGCCCCAGCGGATGGAATAACAATGAGCAGTTCTTC. Translated: CATSPSGWNNNEQFF. The rearrangement joins TRBV15 to TRBJ2-1; D might be TRBD2 (5 bases). The CDR3 runs to 15 residues. With 5 bases removed from V and 5 bases from J, the gap between germline ends came to 16 bases. Germline values: CDR1 LNHNV, CDR2 YYDKDF (reference sequence).

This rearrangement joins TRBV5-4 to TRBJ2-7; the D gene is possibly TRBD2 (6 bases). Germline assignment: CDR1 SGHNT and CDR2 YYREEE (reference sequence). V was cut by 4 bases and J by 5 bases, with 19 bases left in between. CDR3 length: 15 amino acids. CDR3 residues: CASSPPGGGANEQYF. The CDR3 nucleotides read TGTGCCAGCAGCCCCCCAGGAGGAGGGGCGAACGAGCAGTACTTC.

CDR3 region: CASKDSYSNQPQHF. CDR3 sequence (DNA): TGTGCCAGCAAGGACAGTTATAGCAATCAGCCCCAGCATTTT. This sequence joins TRBV6-6 and TRBJ1-5, with D tentatively TRBD1 (6 bases). The CDR3 is 14 residues long. The V gene lost 7 bases and the J gene lost 0 bases, with 10 bases spanning the gap. Germline assignment: CDR1 MNHNY and CDR2 SVGAGI (reference sequence).

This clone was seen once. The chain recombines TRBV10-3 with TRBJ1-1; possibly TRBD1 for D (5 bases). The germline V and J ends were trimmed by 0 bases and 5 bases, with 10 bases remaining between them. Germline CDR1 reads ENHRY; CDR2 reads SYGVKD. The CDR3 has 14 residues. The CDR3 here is CAISESGGSTEAFF. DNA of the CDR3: TGTGCCATCAGTGAGTCGGGGGGGAGTACTGAAGCTTTCTTT.

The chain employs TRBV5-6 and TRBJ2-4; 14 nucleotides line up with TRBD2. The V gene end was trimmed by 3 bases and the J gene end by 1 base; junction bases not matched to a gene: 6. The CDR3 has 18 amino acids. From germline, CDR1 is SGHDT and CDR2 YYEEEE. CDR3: CASSSMGLAGVAKNIQYF. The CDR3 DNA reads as TGTGCCAGCAGCTCCATGGGACTAGCGGGAGTGGCCAAAAACATTCAGTACTTC.

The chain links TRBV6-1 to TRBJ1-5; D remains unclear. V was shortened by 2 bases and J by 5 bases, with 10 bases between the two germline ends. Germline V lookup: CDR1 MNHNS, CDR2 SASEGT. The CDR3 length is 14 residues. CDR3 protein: CASSEPSVYQPQHF. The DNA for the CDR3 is TGTGCCAGCAGTGAACCCTCGGTTTATCAGCCCCAGCATTTT.

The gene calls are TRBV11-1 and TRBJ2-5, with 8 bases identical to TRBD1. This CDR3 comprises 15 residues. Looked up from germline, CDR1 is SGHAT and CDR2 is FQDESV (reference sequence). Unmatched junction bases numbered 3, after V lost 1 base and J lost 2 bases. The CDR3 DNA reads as TGTGCCAGCAGCTTAGAGAGGGACAGGCAAGAGACCCAGTACTTC. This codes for CASSLERDRQETQYF.

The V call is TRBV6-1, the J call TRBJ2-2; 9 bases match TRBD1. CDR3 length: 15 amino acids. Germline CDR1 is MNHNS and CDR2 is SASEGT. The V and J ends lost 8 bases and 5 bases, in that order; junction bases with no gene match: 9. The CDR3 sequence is CASDPTGGGTGELFF. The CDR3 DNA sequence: TGTGCCAGCGACCCGACAGGGGGTGGTACCGGGGAGCTGTTTTTT.

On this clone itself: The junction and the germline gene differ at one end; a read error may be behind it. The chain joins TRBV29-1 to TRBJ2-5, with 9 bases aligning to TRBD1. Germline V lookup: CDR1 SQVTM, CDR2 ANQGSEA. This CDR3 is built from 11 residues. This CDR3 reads CSFDRGETQYF. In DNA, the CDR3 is TGCAGCTTTGACAGGGGGGAGACCCAGTACTTC.

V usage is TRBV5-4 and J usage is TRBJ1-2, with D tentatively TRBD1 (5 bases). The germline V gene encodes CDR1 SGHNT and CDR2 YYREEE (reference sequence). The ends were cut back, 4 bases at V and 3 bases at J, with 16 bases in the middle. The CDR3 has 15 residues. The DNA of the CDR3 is TGTGCCAGCAGCACCGGGAGGGGTCGAGACTATGGCTACACCTTC. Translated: CASSTGRGRDYGYTF.

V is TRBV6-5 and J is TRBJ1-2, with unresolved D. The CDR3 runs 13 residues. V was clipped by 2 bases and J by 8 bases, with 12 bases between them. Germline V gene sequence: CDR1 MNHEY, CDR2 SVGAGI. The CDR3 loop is CASSYRRTEGYTF. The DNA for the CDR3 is TGTGCCAGCAGTTACCGGCGGACTGAAGGCTACACCTTC.

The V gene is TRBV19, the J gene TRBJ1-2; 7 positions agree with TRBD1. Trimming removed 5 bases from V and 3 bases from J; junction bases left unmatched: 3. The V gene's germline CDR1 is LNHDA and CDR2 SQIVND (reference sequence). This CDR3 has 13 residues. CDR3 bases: TGTGCCAGTAGTCTCGGGACAGACTATGGCTACACCTTC. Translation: CASSLGTDYGYTF.

The CDR3 bases are TGTGCCAGCAGAAGACAGGGGGTGGGAGAGCAGTACTTC. It codes for CASRRQGVGEQYF. The V and J genes are TRBV2 and TRBJ2-7; 9 nucleotides match TRBD1. With 6 bases clipped from V and 7 bases from J, the junction kept 7 bases outside the gene matches. Germline CDR1 SNHLY, CDR2 FYNNEI. This CDR3 region has 13 residues.

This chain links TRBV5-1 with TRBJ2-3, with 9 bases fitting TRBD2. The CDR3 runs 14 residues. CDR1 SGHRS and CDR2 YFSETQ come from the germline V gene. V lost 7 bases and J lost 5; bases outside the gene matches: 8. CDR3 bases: TGCGCCAGCTCTCGGGCGGGGGGGGGAGATACGCAGTATTTT. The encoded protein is CASSRAGGGDTQYF.

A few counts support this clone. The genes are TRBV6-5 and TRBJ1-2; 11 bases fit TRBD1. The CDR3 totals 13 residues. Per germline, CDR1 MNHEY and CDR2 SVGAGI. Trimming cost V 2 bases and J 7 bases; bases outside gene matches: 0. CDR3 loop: CASSYGTGGGYTF. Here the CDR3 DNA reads TGTGCCAGCAGTTACGGGACAGGGGGTGGCTACACCTTC.

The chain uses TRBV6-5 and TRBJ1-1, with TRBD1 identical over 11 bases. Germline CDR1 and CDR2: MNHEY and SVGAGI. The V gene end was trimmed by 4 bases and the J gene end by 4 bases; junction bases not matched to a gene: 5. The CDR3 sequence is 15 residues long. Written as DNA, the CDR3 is TGTGCCAGCAGTTGGGGACAGGGGGGAGGCACTGAAGCTTTCTTT. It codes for CASSWGQGGGTEAFF.

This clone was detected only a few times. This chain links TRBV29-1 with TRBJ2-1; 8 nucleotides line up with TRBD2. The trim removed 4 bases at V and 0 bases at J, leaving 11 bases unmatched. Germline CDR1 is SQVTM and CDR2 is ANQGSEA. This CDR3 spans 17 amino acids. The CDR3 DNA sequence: TGCAGCGTTGGGGGGGCGGTAGCGGGGTACTCCTACAATGAGCAGTTCTTC. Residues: CSVGGAVAGYSYNEQFF.